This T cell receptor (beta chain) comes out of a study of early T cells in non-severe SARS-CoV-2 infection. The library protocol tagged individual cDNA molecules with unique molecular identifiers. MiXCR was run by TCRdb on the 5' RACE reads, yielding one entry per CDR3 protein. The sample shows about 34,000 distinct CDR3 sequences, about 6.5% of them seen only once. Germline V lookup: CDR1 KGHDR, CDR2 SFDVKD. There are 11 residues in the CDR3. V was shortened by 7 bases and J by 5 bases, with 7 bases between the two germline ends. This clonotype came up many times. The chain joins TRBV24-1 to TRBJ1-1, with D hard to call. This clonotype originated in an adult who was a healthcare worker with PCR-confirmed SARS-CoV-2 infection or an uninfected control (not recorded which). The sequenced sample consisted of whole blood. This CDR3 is CATRVGTEAFF. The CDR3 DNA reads TGTGCCACCAGGGTTGGGACTGAAGCTTTCTTT.